The 24 T cell receptor beta chains given below trace back to one sample, sequenced in a study of T cell responses to AZD1222 COVID-19 vaccine. TCRdb's copy holds only in-frame clones and misses some; the assay was immunoSEQ multiplex PCR. The profile covers over 110,000 clones, with almost 95% appearing a single time and roughly 9.9% taken by the ten largest. Sequenced material: peripheral blood, taken 28 days after the second AZD1222 dose. The source of these receptors is an adult who received the AZD1222 COVID-19 vaccine.

This clone was counted only a few times. The chain couples TRBV30 to TRBJ2-1; weak D call: TRBD1 (6 bases). There are 14 residues in the CDR3. Germline V gene lookup returns CDR1 GTSNPN and CDR2 SVGIG (reference sequence). V was cut by 2 bases and J by 0 bases, with 8 bases left in between. Written as DNA, the CDR3 is TGTGCCTGGAGTACAGGGAGCTCCTACAATGAGCAGTTCTTC. Translated: CAWSTGSSYNEQFF.

This clone was counted only a few times. The chain joins TRBV12-5 to TRBJ1-3; D not resolved. The CDR3 contains 17 residues. V dropped 2 bases and J dropped 2 bases, with 16 bases sitting between them. Germline CDR1 is LGHNT and CDR2 is FRNRAP. In DNA form, the CDR3 reads TGTGCTAGTGGTTTGCTTACCGCGATGAACCCTGGAAACACCATATATTTT. Protein product: CASGLLTAMNPGNTIYF.

The rearrangement links TRBV28 to TRBJ2-1; D not resolved. Germline CDR1 reads MDHEN; CDR2 reads SYDVKM. The length of the CDR3 is 13 residues. The V end was cut by 9 bases, the J end by 5 bases, with 14 bases between. Here the CDR3 DNA reads TGTGCCAGTTCCTCTGGACCAGACAATGAGCAGTTCTTC. Its protein product is CASSSGPDNEQFF.

This rearrangement joins TRBV6-5 to TRBJ1-5, with D possibly being TRBD1 (5 bases). Germline V gene data show CDR1 as MNHEY and CDR2 as SVGAGI. This CDR3 contains 14 residues. V was clipped by 7 bases and J by 3 bases, with 13 bases between them. Written as DNA, the CDR3 is TGTGCCAGCATGGGGGGAGGGATCAATCAGCCCCAGCATTTT. Translating it yields CASMGGGINQPQHF.

The chain couples TRBV12-3 or TRBV12-4 to TRBJ2-1; perhaps TRBD2 as D (6 bases). The CDR3 extends over 13 amino acids. The V end was cut by 10 bases, the J end by 5 bases, with 15 bases between. CDR3 DNA sequence: TGTGCCACCCGCGCGGCGGGGAACAATGAGCAGTTCTTC. Protein sequence: CATRAAGNNEQFF.

CDR3 nucleotides: TGTGCCATCAGACCGCCGGGATTTGGAAACACCATATATTTT. It specifies CAIRPPGFGNTIYF. V gene TRBV10-3 combines with J gene TRBJ1-3; D ambiguous. Germline V lookup: CDR1 ENHRY, CDR2 SYGVKD. V was pared by 6 bases and J by 3 bases, with 12 bases between. This CDR3 region has 14 residues.

The J gene is TRBJ2-1, the V gene TRBV6-5, with 7 bases lining up with TRBD2. The CDR3 is 12 residues long. CDR1 is MNHEY and CDR2 is SVGAGI in the germline V gene. V shed 10 bases, J shed 5 bases, and the junction held 5 bases outside the gene matches. The CDR3 sequence: CANLGLHNEQFF. CDR3 DNA sequence: TGTGCCAACCTGGGACTACACAATGAGCAGTTCTTC.

J is TRBJ1-4 and V is TRBV10-2; 7 nucleotides align to TRBD1. The junction had 14 bases not matched to a gene; V was cut back by 6 bases and J by 4 bases. The CDR3 is made up of 17 amino acids. The V gene's germline CDR1 is WSHSY and CDR2 SAAADI. The CDR3 bases are TGCGCCAGCAGGGTCCCTGGACAGGCTTTAGGTAATGAAAAACTGTTTTTT. Protein product: CASRVPGQALGNEKLFF.

The J gene is TRBJ1-2, the V gene TRBV4-2; no clear D. Germline assignment: CDR1 LGHNA and CDR2 YNFKEQ. The CDR3 is 13 amino acids. The ends were cut back, 7 bases at V and 3 bases at J, with 12 bases in the middle. CDR3 sequence (DNA): TGTGCCAGCACCGAGCGGAGGGACTATGGCTACACCTTC. Protein sequence: CASTERRDYGYTF.

V usage is TRBV9 and J usage is TRBJ1-6; D not certain. The CDR3 extends over 13 amino acids. Germline V gives CDR1 SGDLS, CDR2 YYNGEE. V was shortened by 3 bases and J by 6 bases, with 7 bases between the two germline ends. DNA for the CDR3: TGTGCCAGCAGCGAGGGATCTAATTCACCCCTCCACTTT. Translation gives CASSEGSNSPLHF.

The chain uses TRBV6-5 and TRBJ2-6; TRBD1 might be the D (5 bases). In germline, CDR1 is MNHEY, CDR2 SVGAGI. The CDR3 extends over 15 amino acids. The V and J ends lost 6 bases and 4 bases respectively, with 13 bases between them. CDR3 loop: CASSAGFEGANVLTF. In nucleotides, the CDR3 is TGTGCCAGCAGCGCAGGGTTCGAAGGGGCCAACGTCCTGACTTTC.

This clone was seen only a few times. The chain recombines TRBV3-1 (or the pseudogene TRBV3-2) with TRBJ1-1; possibly TRBD1 for D (5 bases). The length of the CDR3 is 17 residues. The germline V gene has CDR1 LGHDT and CDR2 YNNKEL (reference sequence). Trimming took off 0 bases at V and 0 bases at J, with 14 bases between the two ends. CDR3 sequence (DNA): TGTGCCAGCAGCCAAGATTATAGGGGACTTATGAACACTGAAGCTTTCTTT. It encodes CASSQDYRGLMNTEAFF.

This clone was detected once. V is TRBV2 and J is TRBJ1-2, with 11 bases that match TRBD1. V shed 4 bases, J shed 3 bases, and the junction held 10 bases outside the gene matches. Germline V CDR1 and CDR2: SNHLY, FYNNEI. The CDR3 consists of 17 residues. Written as DNA, the CDR3 is TGTGCCAGCAGTGCCCGAGGACAGGGGGCGCGCCACTATGGCTACACCTTC. This encodes CASSARGQGARHYGYTF.

Worth noting for this clone: Additional DNA sequences in this sample encode the identical CDR3. The J gene is TRBJ2-1, the V gene TRBV12-3 or TRBV12-4, with 7 bases aligning to TRBD2. The CDR3 loop spans 12 amino acids. Trimming removed 6 bases from V and 8 bases from J; junction bases left unmatched: 4. In nucleotides, the CDR3 is TGTGCCAGCAGCCTGGGGGGGGATGAGCAGTTCTTC. It is translated as CASSLGGDEQFF.

V and J are TRBV6-5 and TRBJ1-6, with D maybe TRBD1 (5 bases). Trimming removed 5 bases at V and 4 bases at J, with 12 bases between. Germline-derived CDR1 and CDR2 are MNHEY and SVGAGI. CDR3 size: 15 residues. The DNA for the CDR3 is TGTGCCAGCAGTAAGACAGACACTTATAATTCACCCCTCCACTTT. Its protein product is CASSKTDTYNSPLHF.

The chain links TRBV28 to TRBJ2-7; TRBD1 agrees at 7 bases. The CDR3 extends over 13 amino acids. CDR1 and CDR2 from the germline V gene are MDHEN and SYDVKM. With V trimmed by 5 bases and J by 7 bases, 8 bases remained unmatched. The CDR3 spells CASSQGQLMEQYV. The CDR3 DNA reads as TGTGCCAGCAGTCAGGGACAGCTCATGGAGCAGTACGTC.

V usage is TRBV19 and J usage is TRBJ1-1; 10 nucleotides match TRBD1. Unmatched junction bases numbered 14, after V lost 6 bases and J lost 4 bases. The CDR3 covers 17 residues. CDR1 is LNHDA, CDR2 SQIVND, per germline (reference sequence). The CDR3 protein is CASRGGGDRGWVTEAFF. In DNA form, the CDR3 reads TGTGCCAGTAGAGGCGGAGGGGACAGGGGTTGGGTCACTGAAGCTTTCTTT. The full variable domain, with the rest looked up from reference TRBV19 and TRBJ1-1, is DGGITQSPKYLFRKEGQNVTLSCEQNLNHDAMYWYRQDPGQGLRLIYYSQIVNDFQKGDIAEGYSVSREKKESFPLTVTSAQKNPTAFYLCASRGGGDRGWVTEAFFGQGTRLTVV.

The chain has TRBV25-1 and TRBJ1-3; TRBD1 matches at 7 bases. The CDR3 is 15 residues long. V was pared by 4 bases and J by 0 bases, with 3 bases of the junction left unmatched. From germline, CDR1 is MGHDK and CDR2 SYGVNS. The chain's CDR3 is CASSGGGRSGNTIYF. CDR3 in DNA: TGTGCCAGCAGTGGAGGGGGCCGCTCTGGAAACACCATATATTTT.

The chain couples TRBV29-1 to TRBJ2-3; no firm D call. In germline, CDR1 is SQVTM, CDR2 ANQGSEA. V lost 0 bases and J 4 bases, leaving 5 bases between the germline ends. CDR3 length: 12 residues. In nucleotides, the CDR3 is TGCAGCGTTGAAGATCCCCCAGATACGCAGTATTTT. Translating it yields CSVEDPPDTQYF.

The V and J genes are TRBV11-3 and TRBJ2-3; perhaps D is TRBD1 or TRBD2 (5 bases each). V lost 3 bases to trimming and J lost 2 bases, with 12 bases between them. From germline, CDR1 is SGHNT and CDR2 YENEEA. This CDR3 has 15 amino acids. CDR3 coding DNA: TGTGCCAGCAGCTTGGGGACGGTGTACACAGATACGCAGTATTTT. Protein product: CASSLGTVYTDTQYF.

The chain couples TRBV5-4 to TRBJ1-1, with 9 positions matching TRBD1. V dropped 4 bases and J dropped 4; count of bases not matched to a gene: 5. There are 14 residues in the CDR3. Germline CDR1 is SGHNT and CDR2 is YYREEE (reference sequence). The CDR3 sequence: CASSPGQGGTEAFF. CDR3 nucleotide sequence: TGTGCCAGCAGCCCGGGACAGGGCGGCACTGAAGCTTTCTTT.

The rearrangement joins TRBV15 to TRBJ1-6; D unclear. Germline lookup yields CDR1 LNHNV and CDR2 YYDKDF (reference sequence). The V end lost 5 bases, the J end lost 4 bases, and 9 bases lay between the germline ends. The CDR3 spans 14 residues. The CDR3 reads CATSLAQYNSPLHF. Here the CDR3 DNA reads TGTGCCACCAGCTTAGCACAGTATAATTCACCCCTCCACTTT.

The chain couples TRBV7-9 to TRBJ1-1, with D unclear. The germline V and J ends were trimmed by 3 bases and 5 bases, with 7 bases remaining between them. The germline V gene encodes CDR1 SEHNR and CDR2 FQNEAQ (reference sequence). This CDR3 is built from 12 residues. CDR3 region: CASSLGSTEAFF. The DNA of the CDR3 is TGTGCCAGCAGCTTGGGCTCGACTGAAGCTTTCTTT.

The chain joins TRBV7-3 to TRBJ2-7, with D unclear. The V gene's germline CDR1 is SGHTA and CDR2 FQGTGA. The V and J ends lost 6 bases and 6 bases respectively, with 15 bases between them. The CDR3 consists of 13 residues. This CDR3 is CASSRDLNPEQYV. CDR3 DNA: TGTGCCAGCAGTCGCGACTTAAACCCCGAGCAGTACGTC.